Shown below are 2 T cell receptor beta chains from a single sample sequenced in a study of molecular identifiers for immune sequencing clone quantification (dated by TCRdb to the late 2010s). Library prep was done by PCR. Sequenced on an Illumina HiSeq 4000. The public reads were run again by TCRdb, first through fastp at Q25 and then through MiXCR, and only productive beta chains were kept. Identical CDR3 protein sequences are pooled into one entry, listed with their most common genes and DNA. This sample gives around 480,000 distinct CDR3 sequences in total; about a fifth of them show up just once. 0.65% to 0.95% of the sample is in the top ten clones. The material sequenced was naive CD8+ T cells from blood, with Jurkat cell RNA spiked in. Interpreted using the paper, the cell subset or site label stands for: FACS-sorted CD8+CD4-CCR7+CD45RA+ naive T cells. The receptors shown here come from a human donor in good health. Some libraries in this study had Jurkat cell RNA spiked in.

This sequence joins TRBV5-5 and TRBJ2-2; 11 positions agree with TRBD2. CDR3 length: 16 residues. Trimming cost V 2 bases and J 7 bases; bases outside gene matches: 7. The germline CDR1 and CDR2 sequences are SGHKS and YYEKEE (reference sequence). The CDR3 loop reads CASSLLAGDLGGELFF. DNA of the CDR3: TGTGCCAGCAGCTTACTAGCGGGAGACCTAGGCGGGGAGCTGTTTTTT. Full variable domain (outside the CDR3, taken from reference TRBV5-5 and TRBJ2-2): DAGVTQSPTHLIKTRGQQVTLRCSPISGHKSVSWYQQVLGQGPQFIFQYYEKEERGRGNFPDRFSARQFPNYSSELNVNALLLGDSALYLCASSLLAGDLGGELFFGEGSRLTVL.

Notes on this clonotype: At one end the junction does not follow the germline gene, possibly because of a read error. V and J are TRBV29-1 and TRBJ2-7; 7 nucleotides line up with TRBD2. CDR3 length equals 13 residues. Per germline, CDR1 SQVTM and CDR2 ANQGSEA. CDR3 DNA: TGCGGCGTTGAAGGGACTACCCTAGGCGAGCAGTACTTC. This sequence encodes CGVEGTTLGEQYF.